These T cell receptor beta chains were read from a single sample in a study of control samples from healthy donors and cancer patients. The method was immunoSEQ multiplex PCR; TCRdb's version includes in-frame clones alone and lacks a portion of them. The data contain approximately 98,000 clones, almost 85% of them singletons. What was sequenced was blood. These receptors originate from a man between 18 and 29 years old in good health. CDR3s include the opening cysteine and the closing phenylalanine or tryptophan. A D gene is named only where the DNA matches it firmly. Where a row states a size, it is once, few, many or the class of an expanded clone; other rows omit it.

v_call	j_call	d_call	clone_size	cdr3_aa	cdr3_nt
TRBV4-1	TRBJ1-2	.	few	CASSQETGSNYGYTF	TGCGCCAGCAGCCAAGAGACAGGATCTAACTATGGCTACACCTTC
TRBV4-2	TRBJ2-1	.	.	CASSQGAAGAYDNEQFF	TGTGCCAGCAGCCAAGGTGCAGCGGGCGCCTATGACAATGAGCAGTTCTTC
TRBV21-1	TRBJ2-3	.	.	CASSNKAPGRAQYF	TGTGCCAGCAGCAATAAAGCCCCAGGACGGGCGCAGTATTTT
TRBV2	TRBJ1-5	.	.	CASSQRENQPQHF	TGTGCCAGCAGCCAGAGGGAGAATCAGCCCCAGCATTTT
TRBV6-5	TRBJ2-3	.	once	CASSRTVGRADTQYF	TGTGCCAGCAGTAGGACGGTCGGAAGGGCAGATACGCAGTATTTT
TRBV5-1	TRBJ2-2	.	.	CASSFGRRTGELFF	TGCGCCAGCAGCTTCGGTAGGAGGACCGGGGAGCTGTTTTTT
TRBV11-1	TRBJ2-1	TRBD2	.	CASSSGRGTQHNEQFF	TGTGCCAGCAGCTCAGGGCGGGGGACCCAACACAATGAGCAGTTCTTC
TRBV6-5	TRBJ1-1	.	.	CASSMKRDVRETFF	TGTGCCAGCAGCATGAAACGGGACGTCAGGGAAACTTTCTTT
TRBV6-5	TRBJ1-2	.	.	CASSYNREGNYGYTF	TGTGCCAGCAGTTACAACAGGGAAGGAAACTATGGCTACACCTTC
TRBV10-2	TRBJ2-3	.	.	CASSEPSPTTQYF	TGCGCCAGCAGTGAACCATCCCCTACTACGCAGTATTTT
TRBV7-9	TRBJ1-2	TRBD1	few	CASSPDFGQGSYGYTF	TGTGCCAGCAGCCCTGATTTTGGACAGGGTAGCTATGGCTACACCTTC
TRBV6-5	TRBJ1-1	.	.	CASLSSTRNTEAFF	TGTGCCAGTCTCTCCTCTACAAGGAACACTGAAGCTTTCTTT
TRBV27	TRBJ2-1	TRBD2	.	CASRGTSINEQFF	TGTGCCAGCAGAGGGACTAGCATCAATGAGCAGTTCTTC
TRBV4-3	TRBJ2-3	.	.	CASSQEGHADTQYF	TGCGCCAGCAGCCAAGAGGGCCATGCAGATACGCAGTATTTT
TRBV30	TRBJ1-2	.	.	CAWSPSTGYTF	TGTGCCTGGAGCCCCTCAACTGGCTACACCTTC
TRBV6-4	TRBJ2-6	.	.	CASSVDRGAGANVLTF	TGTGCCAGCAGTGTGGACCGAGGAGCTGGGGCCAACGTCCTGACTTTC
TRBV24-1	TRBJ1-2	TRBD1	.	CATSDPTGDGYTF	TGTGCCACCAGTGATCCGACAGGGGATGGCTACACCTTC
TRBV18	TRBJ1-2	.	.	CASSPVNDGSYGYTF	TGTGCCAGCTCACCCGTCAACGACGGGAGCTATGGCTACACCTTC
TRBV2	TRBJ2-2	.	.	CASGVLGVAGELFF	TGTGCCAGTGGGGTTTTGGGTGTCGCCGGGGAGCTGTTTTTT
TRBV4-3	TRBJ1-1	.	.	CASSQVAGNTEAFF	TGCGCCAGCAGCCAAGTCGCCGGGAACACTGAAGCTTTCTTT
TRBV7-2	TRBJ2-1	.	few	CASSPGSRPYNEQFF	TGTGCCAGCAGCCCGGGGAGTCGCCCCTACAATGAGCAGTTCTTC
TRBV19	TRBJ2-6	.	once	CAAGSGANVLTF	TGTGCCGCAGGGTCTGGGGCCAACGTCCTGACTTTC
TRBV25-1	TRBJ2-1	.	.	CASSSRADGVGEQFF	TGTGCCAGCAGTTCCAGAGCCGACGGGGTAGGGGAGCAGTTCTTC
TRBV10-1	TRBJ1-4	.	.	CASSESGTPEKLFF	TGCGCCAGCAGTGAGTCTGGCACCCCTGAAAAACTGTTTTTT
TRBV20-1	TRBJ1-1	.	few	CLRRMNTEAFF	TGCCTCCGGAGAATGAACACTGAAGCTTTCTTT
TRBV6-5	TRBJ1-5	.	.	CPPESRAQHF	TGTCCCCCCGAAAGTCGGGCCCAGCATTTT
TRBV9	TRBJ2-3	.	.	CASSDQKVGAQYF	TGTGCCAGCAGCGACCAGAAAGTTGGGGCTCAGTATTTT
TRBV6-6	TRBJ2-2	.	.	CASRLTEAGELFF	TGTGCCAGCAGACTTACAGAGGCCGGGGAGCTGTTTTTT
TRBV7-2	TRBJ1-1	.	.	CASSLLYRDTEAFF	TGTGCCAGCAGCTTATTGTACAGGGACACTGAAGCTTTCTTT
TRBV11-2	TRBJ1-2	.	.	CASSLDQRGLGYTF	TGTGCCAGCAGCTTAGATCAAAGGGGCTTAGGCTACACCTTC
TRBV30	TRBJ1-2	.	few	CAWSVRRLYGYTF	TGTGCCTGGAGTGTGAGGCGGCTCTATGGCTACACCTTC
TRBV28	TRBJ1-2	TRBD1	.	CASSFNRGHGSYTF	TGTGCCAGCAGTTTCAACAGGGGGCACGGGAGCTACACCTTC
TRBV2	TRBJ2-3	.	.	CASTQGGEYTQYF	TGTGCCAGTACACAAGGGGGGGAATATACGCAGTATTTT
TRBV19	TRBJ2-3	TRBD2	.	CASSTSGGATDTQYF	TGTGCCAGTAGCACTAGCGGGGGGGCAACAGATACGCAGTATTTT
TRBV7-2	TRBJ1-1	.	.	CASSLAYSYTEAFF	TGTGCCAGCAGCTTAGCGTATAGTTACACTGAAGCTTTCTTT
TRBV5-1	TRBJ2-1	.	.	CASSRAPTAGNEQFF	TGCGCCAGCAGCAGGGCACCAACCGCGGGGAATGAGCAGTTCTTC